The rows below give T cell receptor beta chains drawn from one sample of a study of CD8 T cells in ankylosing spondylitis. MiXCR was run by TCRdb on the 5' RACE reads, yielding one entry per CDR3 protein. The data hold 800,000 to 900,000 distinct CDR3 sequences, with around 11% observed a single time. Source material: blood, either unsorted or a sorted T cell fraction (not recorded which). All receptors come from a male donor with ankylosing spondylitis. Each CDR3 is given with its conserved first and last residue. A D gene is named only where the DNA matches it firmly. A clone size is listed for some rows: how often the clone was seen (once, few, many), or a class if it is expanded.

j_call | v_call | clone_size | d_call | cdr3_nt | cdr3_aa
TRBJ2-7 | TRBV9 | . | TRBD1 | TGTGCCAGCAGCGTAGCCGGGACAGGGAATCTCGAGCAGTACTTC | CASSVAGTGNLEQYF
TRBJ2-7 | TRBV5-5 | . | TRBD1 | TGTGCCAGCAGCTGGTTCGCGGGACAGGGGGCGCAGGTGCAGTACTTC | CASSWFAGQGAQVQYF
TRBJ1-1 | TRBV29-1 | . | TRBD1 | TGCAGCGTTGAGCTCCGGGACAGGGGGCTGAACACTGAAGCTTTCTTT | CSVELRDRGLNTEAFF
TRBJ1-5 | TRBV9 | few | . | TGTGCCAGCAACTTGGGGGGAATTCATCAGCCCCAGCATTTT | CASNLGGIHQPQHF
TRBJ1-1 | TRBV29-1 | . | . | TGCAGCGCCGAGTTGGGCCGGAACACTGAAGCTTTCTTT | CSAELGRNTEAFF
TRBJ1-6 | TRBV20-1 | . | TRBD1 | TGCAGTGCTAGCCGCCTCGCGGGACAGGGAACGTATGACAATTCACCCCTCCACTTT | CSASRLAGQGTYDNSPLHF
TRBJ2-3 | TRBV20-1 | few | TRBD2 | TGCAGTGCTGGTACTAGCGGGAGGGCGACAGATACGCAGTATTTT | CSAGTSGRATDTQYF
TRBJ1-2 | TRBV7-2 | . | TRBD1 | TGTGCCAGCAGCTCGGACAGGGCGCGGTATGGCTACACCTTC | CASSSDRARYGYTF
TRBJ2-5 | TRBV7-9 | . | . | TGTGCCAGCAGCTTAGCATTAAAGTACCAAGAGACCCAGTACTTC | CASSLALKYQETQYF
TRBJ1-1 | TRBV7-2 | few | . | TGTGCCAGCAGCTTAGCGGGGGTCATGAACACTGAAGCTTTCTTT | CASSLAGVMNTEAFF
TRBJ1-2 | TRBV7-2 | few | TRBD1 | TGTGCCAGCAGCCGTTTGACAGGGGGCGCTCGGGGCTACACCTTC | CASSRLTGGARGYTF
TRBJ1-1 | TRBV5-1 | few | TRBD1 | TGCGCCAGCAGCTCCCAAAGGACAGGGACTACTGAAGCTTTCTTT | CASSSQRTGTTEAFF
TRBJ1-2 | TRBV5-1 | many | TRBD1 | TGCGCCAGCAGCTTGGAGGGGGCCTATGGCTACACCTTC | CASSLEGAYGYTF
TRBJ2-1 | TRBV29-1 | many | . | TGCAGCGCGGATAGCGGCTTTAGGCAGTTCTTC | CSADSGFRQFF
TRBJ2-2 | TRBV7-7 | once | . | TGTGCTAGCAGCCCCCTAATACGAACCGGGGAGCTGTTTTTT | CASSPLIRTGELFF
TRBJ1-2 | TRBV7-9 | many | . | TGTGCCAGCAGCTCTTCTAACTATGGCTACACCTTC | CASSSSNYGYTF
TRBJ1-2 | TRBV20-1 | many | . | TGCAGTGCTAGAGATGCCCCGATTCTGGGCTATGGCTACACCTTC | CSARDAPILGYGYTF
TRBJ2-5 | TRBV12-3/TRBV12-4 | . | . | TGTGCCAGCAGTTTAGTTAACAGCGAGACCCAGTACTTC | CASSLVNSETQYF
TRBJ2-7 | TRBV20-1 | . | . | TGCAGTGCTGGCGCTACCGGGAGCTCCTACGAGCAGTACTTC | CSAGATGSSYEQYF
TRBJ2-1 | TRBV6-2/TRBV6-3 | few | . | TGTGCCAGCAAGAGCTCCTACAATGAGCAGTTCTTC | CASKSSYNEQFF
TRBJ1-2 | TRBV20-1 | many | . | TGCAGTGCTAGAGATAACTGGGGCTATGGCTACACCTTC | CSARDNWGYGYTF
TRBJ2-5 | TRBV20-1 | . | TRBD2 | TGCAGTGCTACTAGCGGGAGTTCAGAGACCCAGTACTTC | CSATSGSSETQYF
TRBJ2-7 | TRBV27 | few | TRBD1 | TGTGCCAGCAGTTTAAAAGGACAGGGGACCTACGAGCAGTACTTC | CASSLKGQGTYEQYF
TRBJ2-7 | TRBV7-9 | few | TRBD2 | TGTGCCAGCAGTCCGACGGGACTAGGCTACGAGCAGTACTTC | CASSPTGLGYEQYF
TRBJ2-5 | TRBV2 | . | TRBD2 | TGTGCCAGCAGATCGGGGGGGTTTAGGTCCCAAGAGACCCAGTACTTC | CASRSGGFRSQETQYF
TRBJ2-7 | TRBV30 | . | TRBD1 | TGTGCCTGGAGTGTACGTGACAGGGGCTACGAGCAGTACTTC | CAWSVRDRGYEQYF
TRBJ2-1 | TRBV11-2 | few | TRBD2 | TGTGCCAGCAGACCCGCACTAGCGGCCTCCTACAATGAGCAGTTCTTC | CASRPALAASYNEQFF
TRBJ2-7 | TRBV5-6 | few | TRBD2 | TGTGCCAGCAGCCGTCCGGGACTAGTTACCTACGAGCAGTACTTC | CASSRPGLVTYEQYF
TRBJ2-1 | TRBV29-1 | many | . | TGCAGCGTTGAAGAACCTGGGATTGAGCAGTTCTTC | CSVEEPGIEQFF
TRBJ2-3 | TRBV18 | few | . | TGTGCCAGCTCACCTCAGGGAGCAGATACGCAGTATTTT | CASSPQGADTQYF
TRBJ2-7 | TRBV29-1 | . | TRBD1 | TGCAGCGTGGCTCAGGGACAGGGTAAATCTTGGGGCCGCTACGAGCAGTACTTC | CSVAQGQGKSWGRYEQYF
TRBJ1-1 | TRBV5-1 | many | . | TGCGCCAGCAGCTCCGGAATCGGCACTGAAGCTTTCTTT | CASSSGIGTEAFF
TRBJ2-5 | TRBV12-3/TRBV12-4 | few | TRBD2 | TGTGCCAGCCGGGCAGGCGGGGGAGAGACCCAGTACTTC | CASRAGGGETQYF
TRBJ1-5 | TRBV12-2 | few | . | TGTGCAAGTCGCGCCCCAGACAGGGCCCCTAATCAGCCCCAGCATTTT | CASRAPDRAPNQPQHF
TRBJ2-3 | TRBV20-1 | many | TRBD2 | TGCAGTGCTACGGGACTAGCGGGAGGGCCAACAGATACGCAGTATTTT | CSATGLAGGPTDTQYF
TRBJ2-1 | TRBV5-1 | few | TRBD1 | TGCGCCAGCAGCCCGGGCAGGGACAGGGTCATCGATGAGCAGTTCTTC | CASSPGRDRVIDEQFF
TRBJ2-6 | TRBV5-1 | many | . | TGCGCCAGCAGCTTGGTCCAGGGGTCCTCTGGGGCCAACGTCCTGACTTTC | CASSLVQGSSGANVLTF
TRBJ2-3 | TRBV29-1 | many | . | TGCAGCGTTGCGACCAGGCCCTCCACAGATACGCAGTATTTT | CSVATRPSTDTQYF
TRBJ1-1 | TRBV5-1 | many | . | TGCGCCAGCAGCGAGGGGACGAACACTGAAGCTTTCTTT | CASSEGTNTEAFF
TRBJ1-1 | TRBV10-1 | . | . | TGCGCCAGCAGACTGGGTGAAGCTTTCTTT | CASRLGEAFF
TRBJ1-5 | TRBV24-1 | . | . | TGTGCCACCAGTGGTCCACCTCAGGAAAATCAGCCCCAGCATTTT | CATSGPPQENQPQHF
TRBJ2-7 | TRBV20-1 | few | TRBD2 | TGCAGTGCTAGAACCGCGGACGGGACTAGCGGGAGGACCTACGAGCAGTACTTC | CSARTADGTSGRTYEQYF
TRBJ1-1 | TRBV20-1 | . | . | TGCAGTGCTGCCCGCGGGTCGATGAACACTGAAGCTTTCTTT | CSAARGSMNTEAFF
TRBJ2-1 | TRBV29-1 | . | TRBD1 | TGCAGCGTTGACGGGCAGGGGGCGCAGGTTTTCTACAATGAGCAGTTCTTC | CSVDGQGAQVFYNEQFF
TRBJ1-5 | TRBV20-1 | few | . | TGCAGTGCTAGGATCACGGATCAGCCCCAGCATTTT | CSARITDQPQHF
TRBJ1-4 | TRBV20-1 | many | . | TGCAGTGCTAGGGCTGAAAAACTGTTTTTT | CSARAEKLFF
TRBJ2-2 | TRBV9 | few | . | TGTGCCAGCAGCGTAGATGTAGTACCCGGGGAGCTGTTTTTT | CASSVDVVPGELFF
TRBJ2-3 | TRBV7-9 | few | . | TGTGCCAGCAGCGGAGGGAATACGCAGTATTTT | CASSGGNTQYF
TRBJ1-6 | TRBV6-5 | many | . | TGTGCCAGCAGTTGGGCCTCTCCTAATTCACCCCTCCACTTT | CASSWASPNSPLHF
TRBJ2-7 | TRBV7-2 | . | . | TGTGCCAGCAGTGTCCGGGACTCCTACGAGCAGTACTTC | CASSVRDSYEQYF